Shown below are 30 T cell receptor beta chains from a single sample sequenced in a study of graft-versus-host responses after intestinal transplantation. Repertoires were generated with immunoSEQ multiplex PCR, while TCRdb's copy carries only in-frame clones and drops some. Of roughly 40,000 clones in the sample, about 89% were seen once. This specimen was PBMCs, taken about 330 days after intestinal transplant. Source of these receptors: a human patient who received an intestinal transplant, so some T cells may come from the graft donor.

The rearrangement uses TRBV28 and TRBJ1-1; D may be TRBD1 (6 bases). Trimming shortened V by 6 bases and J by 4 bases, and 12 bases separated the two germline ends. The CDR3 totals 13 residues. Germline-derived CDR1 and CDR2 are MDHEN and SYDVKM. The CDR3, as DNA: TGTGCCAGCAGCCGAGGGGGGATCACTGAAGCTTTCTTT. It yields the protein CASSRGGITEAFF.

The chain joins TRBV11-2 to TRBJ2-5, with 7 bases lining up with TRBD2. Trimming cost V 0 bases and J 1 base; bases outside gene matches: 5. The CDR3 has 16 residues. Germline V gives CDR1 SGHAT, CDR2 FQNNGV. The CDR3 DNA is TGTGCCAGCAGCTTAGAGGGAGGGTATGGCCAAGAGACCCAGTACTTC. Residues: CASSLEGGYGQETQYF.

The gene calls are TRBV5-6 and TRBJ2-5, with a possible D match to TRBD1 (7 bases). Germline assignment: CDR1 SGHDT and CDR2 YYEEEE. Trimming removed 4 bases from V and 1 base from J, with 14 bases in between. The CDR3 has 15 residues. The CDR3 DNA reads TGTGCCAGCAGCGGAGGGACAGATACCCAAGAGACCCAGTACTTC. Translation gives CASSGGTDTQETQYF.

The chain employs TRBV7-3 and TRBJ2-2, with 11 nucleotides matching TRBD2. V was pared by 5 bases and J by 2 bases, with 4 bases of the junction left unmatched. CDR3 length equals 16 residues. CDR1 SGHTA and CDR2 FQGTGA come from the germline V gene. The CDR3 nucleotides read TGTGCCAGCAGCATGACTAGCGGGGTAAACACCGGGGAGCTGTTTTTT. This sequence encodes CASSMTSGVNTGELFF.

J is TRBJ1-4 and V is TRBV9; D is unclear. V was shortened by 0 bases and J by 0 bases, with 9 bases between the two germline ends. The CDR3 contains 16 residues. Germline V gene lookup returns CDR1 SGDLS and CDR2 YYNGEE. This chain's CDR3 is CASSVEWSATNEKLFF. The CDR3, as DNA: TGTGCCAGCAGCGTAGAGTGGTCCGCAACTAATGAAAAACTGTTTTTT. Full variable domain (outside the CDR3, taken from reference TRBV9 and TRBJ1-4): DSGVTQTPKHLITATGQRVTLRCSPRSGDLSVYWYQQSLDQGLQFLIQYYNGEERAKGNILERFSAQQFPDLHSELNLSSLELGDSALYFCASSVEWSATNEKLFFGSGTQLSVL.

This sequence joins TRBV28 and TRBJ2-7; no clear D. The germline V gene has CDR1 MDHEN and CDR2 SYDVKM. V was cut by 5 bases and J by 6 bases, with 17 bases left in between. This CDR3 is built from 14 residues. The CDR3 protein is CASSLPTVKSEQYF. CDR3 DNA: TGTGCCAGCAGTCTCCCAACGGTAAAGAGCGAGCAGTACTTC. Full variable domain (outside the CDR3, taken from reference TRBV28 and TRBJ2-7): DVKVTQSSRYLVKRTGEKVFLECVQDMDHENMFWYRQDPGLGLRLIYFSYDVKMKEKGDIPEGYSVSREKKERFSLILESASTNQTSMYLCASSLPTVKSEQYFGPGTRLTVT.

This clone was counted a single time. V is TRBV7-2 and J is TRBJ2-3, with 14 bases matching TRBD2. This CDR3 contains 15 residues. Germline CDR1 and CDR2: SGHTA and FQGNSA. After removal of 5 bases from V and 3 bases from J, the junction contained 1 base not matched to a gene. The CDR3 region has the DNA TGTGCCAGCAGCAGGACTAGCGGGGGGACAGATACGCAGTATTTT. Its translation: CASSRTSGGTDTQYF.

CDR3 region: CASSVGLAGEETQYF. In DNA, the CDR3 is TGTGCCAGCAGCGTAGGACTAGCGGGAGAAGAGACCCAGTACTTC. The chain combines TRBV9 with TRBJ2-5; 12 bases are a match to TRBD2. Trimming took 0 bases from V and 3 from J; bases not matched to a gene: 0. The CDR3 spans 15 residues. Germline loops: CDR1 SGDLS, CDR2 YYNGEE. The full variable domain, completed using reference TRBV9 and TRBJ2-5, is DSGVTQTPKHLITATGQRVTLRCSPRSGDLSVYWYQQSLDQGLQFLIQYYNGEERAKGNILERFSAQQFPDLHSELNLSSLELGDSALYFCASSVGLAGEETQYFGPGTRLLVL.

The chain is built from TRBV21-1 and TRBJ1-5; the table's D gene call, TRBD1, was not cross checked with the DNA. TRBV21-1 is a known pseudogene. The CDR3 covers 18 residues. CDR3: CASSKGSDRTIRNQPQHF. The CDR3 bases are TGTGCCAGCAGCAAAGGGTCGGACAGGACGATACGCAATCAGCCCCAGCATTTT.

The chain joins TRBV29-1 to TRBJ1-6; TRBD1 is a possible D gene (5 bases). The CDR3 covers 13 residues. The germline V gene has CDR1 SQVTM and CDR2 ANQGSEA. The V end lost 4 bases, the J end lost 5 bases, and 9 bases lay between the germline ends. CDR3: CSVGTTDNSPLHF. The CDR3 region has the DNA TGCAGCGTTGGGACAACCGATAATTCACCCCTCCACTTT.

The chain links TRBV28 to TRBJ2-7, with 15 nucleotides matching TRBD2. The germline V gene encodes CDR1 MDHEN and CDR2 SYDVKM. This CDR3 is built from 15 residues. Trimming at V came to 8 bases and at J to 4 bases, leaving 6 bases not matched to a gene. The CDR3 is CASQGTSGRIYEQYF. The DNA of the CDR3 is TGTGCCAGCCAGGGGACTAGCGGGAGGATATACGAGCAGTACTTC.

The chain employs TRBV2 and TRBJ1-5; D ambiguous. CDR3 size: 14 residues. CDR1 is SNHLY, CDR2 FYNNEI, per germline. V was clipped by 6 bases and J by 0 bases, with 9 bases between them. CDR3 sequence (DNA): TGTGCCAGCAGAAAATGGGTTAGCAATCAGCCCCAGCATTTT. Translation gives CASRKWVSNQPQHF. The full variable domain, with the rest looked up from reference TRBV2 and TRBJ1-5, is EPEVTQTPSHQVTQMGQEVILRCVPISNHLYFYWYRQILGQKVEFLVSFYNNEISEKSEIFDDQFSVERPDGSNFTLKIRSTKLEDSAMYFCASRKWVSNQPQHFGDGTRLSIL.

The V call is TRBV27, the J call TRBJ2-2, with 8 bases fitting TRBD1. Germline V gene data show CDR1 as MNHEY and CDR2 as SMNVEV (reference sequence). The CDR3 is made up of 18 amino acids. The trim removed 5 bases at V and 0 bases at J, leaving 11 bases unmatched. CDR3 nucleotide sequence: TGTGCCAGCAGTACCATCTCAACAGGGGGTCCGAACACCGGGGAGCTGTTTTTT. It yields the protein CASSTISTGGPNTGELFF.

CDR3 coding DNA: TGTGCCAGCAGCTTAGGACCGCAGAACACTGAAGCTTTCTTT. Amino acid sequence: CASSLGPQNTEAFF. V and J are TRBV7-2 and TRBJ1-1; D unclear. Trimming cost V 1 base and J 1 base, with 7 bases left between them. The CDR3 spans 14 residues. CDR1 and CDR2 (germline): SGHTA, FQGNSA.

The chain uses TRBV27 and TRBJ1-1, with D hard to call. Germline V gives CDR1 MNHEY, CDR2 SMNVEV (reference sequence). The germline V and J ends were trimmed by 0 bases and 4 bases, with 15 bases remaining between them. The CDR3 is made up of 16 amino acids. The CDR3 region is CASSLSLFFWGTEAFF. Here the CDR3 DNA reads TGTGCCAGCAGTTTATCTCTATTTTTTTGGGGCACTGAAGCTTTCTTT.

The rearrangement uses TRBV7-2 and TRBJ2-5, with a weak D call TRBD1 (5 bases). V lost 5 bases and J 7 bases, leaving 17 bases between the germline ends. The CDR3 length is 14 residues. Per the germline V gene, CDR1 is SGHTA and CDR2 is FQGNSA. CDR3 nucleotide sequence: TGTGCCAGCAGCCCCCCTGGGGCAAGATGGACCCAGTACTTC. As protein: CASSPPGARWTQYF.

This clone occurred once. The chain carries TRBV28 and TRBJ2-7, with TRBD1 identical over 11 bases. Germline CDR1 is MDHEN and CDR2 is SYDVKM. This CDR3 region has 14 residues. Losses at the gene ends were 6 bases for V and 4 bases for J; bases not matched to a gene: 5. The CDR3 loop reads CASRRTGGLYEQYF. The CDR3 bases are TGTGCCAGCAGGAGGACAGGGGGCTTGTACGAGCAGTACTTC.

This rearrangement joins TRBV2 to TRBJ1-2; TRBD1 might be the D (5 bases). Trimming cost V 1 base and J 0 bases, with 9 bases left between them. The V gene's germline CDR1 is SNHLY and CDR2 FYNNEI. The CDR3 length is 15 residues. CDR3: CASSEGTPTNYGYTF. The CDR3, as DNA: TGTGCCAGCAGTGAAGGGACACCTACTAACTATGGCTACACCTTC.

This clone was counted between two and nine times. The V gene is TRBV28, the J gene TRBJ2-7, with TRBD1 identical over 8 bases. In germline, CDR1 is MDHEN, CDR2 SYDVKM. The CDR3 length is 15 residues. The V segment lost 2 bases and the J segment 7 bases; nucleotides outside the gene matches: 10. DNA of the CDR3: TGTGCCAGCAGTTTACAAGGACAGGGTTGGGGGGAGCAGTACTTC. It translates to CASSLQGQGWGEQYF.

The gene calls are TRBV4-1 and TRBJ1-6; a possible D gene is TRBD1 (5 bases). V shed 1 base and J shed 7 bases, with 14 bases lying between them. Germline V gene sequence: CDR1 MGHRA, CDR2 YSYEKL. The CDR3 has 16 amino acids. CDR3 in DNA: TGCGCCAGCAGCCAAGGACCCGCAGGGTGGAATTCACCCCTCCACTTT. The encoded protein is CASSQGPAGWNSPLHF.

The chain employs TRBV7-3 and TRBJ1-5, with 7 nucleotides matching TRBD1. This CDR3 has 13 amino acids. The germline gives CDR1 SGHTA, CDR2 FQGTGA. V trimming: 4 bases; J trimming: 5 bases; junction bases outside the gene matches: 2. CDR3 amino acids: CASSYQGDQPQHF. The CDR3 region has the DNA TGTGCCAGCAGCTATCAGGGGGATCAGCCCCAGCATTTT. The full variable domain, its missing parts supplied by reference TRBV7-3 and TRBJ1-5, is GAGVSQTPSNKVTEKGKYVELRCDPISGHTALYWYRQSLGQGPEFLIYFQGTGAADDSGLPNDRFFAVRPEGSVSTLKIQRTERGDSAVYLCASSYQGDQPQHFGDGTRLSIL.

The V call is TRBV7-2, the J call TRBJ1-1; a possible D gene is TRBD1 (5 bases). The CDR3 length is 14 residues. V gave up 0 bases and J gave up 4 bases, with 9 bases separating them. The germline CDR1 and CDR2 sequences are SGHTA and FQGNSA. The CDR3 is CASSLAWGGTEAFF. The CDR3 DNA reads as TGTGCCAGCAGCTTAGCGTGGGGGGGCACTGAAGCTTTCTTT.

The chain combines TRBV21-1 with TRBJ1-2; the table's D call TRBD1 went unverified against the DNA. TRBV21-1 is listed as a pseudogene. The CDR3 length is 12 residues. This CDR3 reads CASTGGYYGYTF. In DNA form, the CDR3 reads TGTGCCAGCACAGGGGGCTACTATGGCTACACCTTC.

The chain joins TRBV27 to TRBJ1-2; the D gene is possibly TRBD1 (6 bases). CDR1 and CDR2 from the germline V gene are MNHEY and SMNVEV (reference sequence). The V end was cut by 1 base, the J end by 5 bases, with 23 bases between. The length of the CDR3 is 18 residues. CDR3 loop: CASSLYGGHRLRGYGYTF. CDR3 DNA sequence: TGTGCCAGCAGTTTATATGGCGGGCACAGACTTAGGGGGTATGGCTACACCTTC.

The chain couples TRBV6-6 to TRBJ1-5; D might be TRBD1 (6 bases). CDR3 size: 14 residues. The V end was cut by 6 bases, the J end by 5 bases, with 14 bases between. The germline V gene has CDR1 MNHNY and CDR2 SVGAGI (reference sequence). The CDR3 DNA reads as TGTGCCAGCAGACCACAGGGAACTTATCAGCCCCAGCATTTT. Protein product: CASRPQGTYQPQHF.

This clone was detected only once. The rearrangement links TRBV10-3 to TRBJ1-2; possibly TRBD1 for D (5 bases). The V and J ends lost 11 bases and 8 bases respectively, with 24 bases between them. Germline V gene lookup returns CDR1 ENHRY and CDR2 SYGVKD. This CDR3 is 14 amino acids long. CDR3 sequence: CASSGQGAPGGYTF. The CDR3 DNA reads TGTGCCTCCTCCGGCCAGGGCGCCCCAGGGGGCTACACCTTC.

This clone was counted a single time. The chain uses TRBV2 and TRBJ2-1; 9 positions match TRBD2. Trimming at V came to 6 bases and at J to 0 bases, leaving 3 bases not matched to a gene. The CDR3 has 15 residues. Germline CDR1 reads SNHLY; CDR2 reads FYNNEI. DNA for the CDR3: TGTGCCAGCAGAAGCGGGGGGCTCTCCTACAATGAGCAGTTCTTC. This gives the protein CASRSGGLSYNEQFF.

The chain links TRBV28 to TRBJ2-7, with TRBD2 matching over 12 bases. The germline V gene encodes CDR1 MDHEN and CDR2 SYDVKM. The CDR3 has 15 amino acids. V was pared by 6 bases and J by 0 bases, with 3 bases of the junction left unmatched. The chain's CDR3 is CASRELAGGSYEQYF. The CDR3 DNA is TGTGCCAGCAGAGAACTAGCGGGAGGCTCCTACGAGCAGTACTTC.

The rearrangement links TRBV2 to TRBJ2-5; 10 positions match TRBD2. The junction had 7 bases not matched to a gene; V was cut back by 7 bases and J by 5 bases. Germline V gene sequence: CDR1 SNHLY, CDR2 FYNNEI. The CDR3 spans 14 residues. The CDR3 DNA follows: TGTGCCAGCACCCAGCGGGGGGGCCGCGAGACCCAGTACTTC. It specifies CASTQRGGRETQYF. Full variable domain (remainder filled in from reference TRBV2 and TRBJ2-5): EPEVTQTPSHQVTQMGQEVILRCVPISNHLYFYWYRQILGQKVEFLVSFYNNEISEKSEIFDDQFSVERPDGSNFTLKIRSTKLEDSAMYFCASTQRGGRETQYFGPGTRLLVL.

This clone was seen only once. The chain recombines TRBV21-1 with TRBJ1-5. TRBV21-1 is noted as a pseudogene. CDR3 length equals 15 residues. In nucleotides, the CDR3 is TGTGCCAGCCCCCCGGACCGATTCATTGCACAGCCCCAGCATTTT. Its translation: CASPPDRFIAQPQHF.